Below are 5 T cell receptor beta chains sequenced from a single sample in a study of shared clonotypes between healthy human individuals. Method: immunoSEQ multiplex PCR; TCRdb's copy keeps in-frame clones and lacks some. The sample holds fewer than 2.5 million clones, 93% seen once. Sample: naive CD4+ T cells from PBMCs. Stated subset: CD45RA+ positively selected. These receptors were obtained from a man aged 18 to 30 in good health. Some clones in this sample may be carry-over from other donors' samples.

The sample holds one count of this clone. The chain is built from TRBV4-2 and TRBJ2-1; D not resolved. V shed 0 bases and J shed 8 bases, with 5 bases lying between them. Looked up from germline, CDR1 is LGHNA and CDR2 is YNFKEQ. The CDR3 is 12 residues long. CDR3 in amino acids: CASSQDGHEQFF. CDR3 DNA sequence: TGTGCCAGCAGCCAAGACGGACATGAGCAGTTCTTC.

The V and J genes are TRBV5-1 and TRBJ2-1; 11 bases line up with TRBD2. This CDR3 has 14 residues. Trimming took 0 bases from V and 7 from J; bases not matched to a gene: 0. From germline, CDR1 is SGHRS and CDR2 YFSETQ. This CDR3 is CASSLASGRNEQFF. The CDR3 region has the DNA TGCGCCAGCAGCTTGGCTAGCGGGAGGAATGAGCAGTTCTTC.

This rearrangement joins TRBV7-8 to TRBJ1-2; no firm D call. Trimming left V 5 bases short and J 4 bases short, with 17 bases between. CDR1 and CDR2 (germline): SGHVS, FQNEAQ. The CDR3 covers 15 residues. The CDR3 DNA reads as TGTGCCAGCAGCATGCTCGGTGTGCTGGGCTATGGCTACACCTTC. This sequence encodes CASSMLGVLGYGYTF.

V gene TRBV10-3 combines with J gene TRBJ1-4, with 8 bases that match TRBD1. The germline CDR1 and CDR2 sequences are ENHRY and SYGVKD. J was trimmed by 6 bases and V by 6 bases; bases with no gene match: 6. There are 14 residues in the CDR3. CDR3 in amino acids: CAIRQQGVDEKLFF. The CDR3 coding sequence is TGTGCCATCAGGCAACAGGGGGTTGATGAAAAACTGTTTTTT.

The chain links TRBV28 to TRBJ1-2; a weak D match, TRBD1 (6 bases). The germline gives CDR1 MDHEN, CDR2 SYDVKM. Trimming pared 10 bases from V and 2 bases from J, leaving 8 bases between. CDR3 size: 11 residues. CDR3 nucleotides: TGTGCCATAACAGGGAACTATGGCTACACCTTC. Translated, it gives CAITGNYGYTF.